Described below is a single T cell receptor (beta chain) sequence and its context. The data were produced by immunoSEQ multiplex PCR, yet TCRdb's version contains in-frame clones alone and is incomplete. The sample lists roughly 200,000 clones, roughly 79% seen once, with about 11% in the top ten. CDR1 MGHRA and CDR2 YSYEKL come from the germline V gene. The CDR3 runs to 15 residues. Trimming removed 2 bases at V and 5 bases at J, with 15 bases between. This record belongs to a study of blood T cell repertoires in COVID-19. Material for sequencing was peripheral blood. The TCR was taken from a woman aged 40 to 50 with COVID-19, enrolled during active disease. This chain links TRBV4-1 with TRBJ1-1; D unresolved. For the CDR3, the DNA is TGCGCCAGCAGCCAATCTCCAGCGGGGAGGACTGAAGCTTTCTTT. Its protein product is CASSQSPAGRTEAFF.